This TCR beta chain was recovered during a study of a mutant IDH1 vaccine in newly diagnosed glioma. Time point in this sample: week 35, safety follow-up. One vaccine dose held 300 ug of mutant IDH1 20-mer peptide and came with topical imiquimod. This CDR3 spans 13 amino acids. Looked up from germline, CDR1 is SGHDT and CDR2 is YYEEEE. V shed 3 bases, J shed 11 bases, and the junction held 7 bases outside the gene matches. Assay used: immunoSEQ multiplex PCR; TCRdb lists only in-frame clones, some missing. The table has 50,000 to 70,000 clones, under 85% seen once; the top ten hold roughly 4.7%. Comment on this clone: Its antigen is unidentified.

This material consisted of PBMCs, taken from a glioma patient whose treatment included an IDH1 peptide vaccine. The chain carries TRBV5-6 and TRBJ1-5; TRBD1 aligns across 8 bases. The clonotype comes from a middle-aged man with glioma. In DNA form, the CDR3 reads TGTGCCAGCAGCTCCGGACAGGGAAGAGCCCAGCATTTT. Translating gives CASSSGQGRAQHF.